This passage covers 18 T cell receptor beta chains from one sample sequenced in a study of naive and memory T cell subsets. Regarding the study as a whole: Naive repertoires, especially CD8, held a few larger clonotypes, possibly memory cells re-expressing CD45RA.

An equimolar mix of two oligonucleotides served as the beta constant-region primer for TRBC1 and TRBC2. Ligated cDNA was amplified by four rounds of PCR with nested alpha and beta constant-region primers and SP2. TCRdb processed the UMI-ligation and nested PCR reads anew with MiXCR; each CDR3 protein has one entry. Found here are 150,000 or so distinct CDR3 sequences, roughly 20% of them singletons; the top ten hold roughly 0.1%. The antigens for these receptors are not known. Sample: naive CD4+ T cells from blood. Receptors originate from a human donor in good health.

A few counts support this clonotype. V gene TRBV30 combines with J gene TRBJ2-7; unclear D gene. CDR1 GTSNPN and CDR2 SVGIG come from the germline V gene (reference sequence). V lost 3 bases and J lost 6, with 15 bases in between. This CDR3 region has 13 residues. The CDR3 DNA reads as TGTGCCTGGAGACCCCTTCAGACCGGCGAGCAGTACTTC. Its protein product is CAWRPLQTGEQYF.

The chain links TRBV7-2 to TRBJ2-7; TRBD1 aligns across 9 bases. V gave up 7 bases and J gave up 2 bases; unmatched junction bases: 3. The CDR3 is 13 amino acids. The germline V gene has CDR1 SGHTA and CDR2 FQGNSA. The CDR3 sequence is CASNRDRAYEQYF. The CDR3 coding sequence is TGTGCCAGCAATCGGGACAGGGCCTACGAGCAGTACTTC.

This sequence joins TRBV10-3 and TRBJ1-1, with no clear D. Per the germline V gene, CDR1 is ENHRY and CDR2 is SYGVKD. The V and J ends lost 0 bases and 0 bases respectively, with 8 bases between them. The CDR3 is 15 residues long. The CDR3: CAISESRQLNTEAFF. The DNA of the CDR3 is TGTGCCATCAGTGAGTCGCGGCAGTTGAACACTGAAGCTTTCTTT.

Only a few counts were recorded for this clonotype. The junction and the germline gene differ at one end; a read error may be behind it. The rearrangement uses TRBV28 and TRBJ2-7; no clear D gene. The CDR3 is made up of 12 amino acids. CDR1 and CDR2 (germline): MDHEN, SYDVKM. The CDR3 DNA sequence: TGTGCCAGCAGTTCCCCCTTAGGATTCGTGAACTTC. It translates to CASSSPLGFVNF. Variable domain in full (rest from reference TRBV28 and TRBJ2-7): DVKVTQSSRYLVKRTGEKVFLECVQDMDHENMFWYRQDPGLGLRLIYFSYDVKMKEKGDIPEGYSVSREKKERFSLILESASTNQTSMYLCASSSPLGFVNFGPGTRLTVT.

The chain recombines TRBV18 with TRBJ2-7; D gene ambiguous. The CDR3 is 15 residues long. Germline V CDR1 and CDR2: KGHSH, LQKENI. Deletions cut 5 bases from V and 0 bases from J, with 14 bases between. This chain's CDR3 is CASSEAVASSYEQYF. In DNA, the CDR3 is TGTGCCAGCTCAGAAGCCGTCGCAAGCTCCTACGAGCAGTACTTC. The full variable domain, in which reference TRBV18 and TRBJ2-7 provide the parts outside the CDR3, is NAGVMQNPRHLVRRRGQEARLRCSPMKGHSHVYWYRQLPEEGLKFMVYLQKENIIDESGMPKERFSAEFPKEGPSILRIQQVVRGDSAAYFCASSEAVASSYEQYFGPGTRLTVT.

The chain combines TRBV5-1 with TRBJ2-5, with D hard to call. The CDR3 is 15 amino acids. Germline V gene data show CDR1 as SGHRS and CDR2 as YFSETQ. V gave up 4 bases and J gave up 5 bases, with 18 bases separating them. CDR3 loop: CASSRAVGKMETQYF. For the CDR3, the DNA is TGCGCCAGCAGCCGGGCGGTGGGGAAAATGGAGACCCAGTACTTC.

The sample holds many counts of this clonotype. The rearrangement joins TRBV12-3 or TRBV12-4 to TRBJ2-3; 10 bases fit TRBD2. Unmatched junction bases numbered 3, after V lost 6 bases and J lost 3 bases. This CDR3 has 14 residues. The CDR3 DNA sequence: TGTGCCAGCAGGACGGGACTAGCGACAGATACGCAGTATTTT. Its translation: CASRTGLATDTQYF.

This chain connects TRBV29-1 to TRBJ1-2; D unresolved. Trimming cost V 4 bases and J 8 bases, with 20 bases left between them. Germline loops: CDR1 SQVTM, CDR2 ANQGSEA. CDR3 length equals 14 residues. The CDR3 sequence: CSVVGRNKNWGYTF. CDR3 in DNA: TGCAGCGTTGTCGGACGGAACAAAAATTGGGGCTACACCTTC.

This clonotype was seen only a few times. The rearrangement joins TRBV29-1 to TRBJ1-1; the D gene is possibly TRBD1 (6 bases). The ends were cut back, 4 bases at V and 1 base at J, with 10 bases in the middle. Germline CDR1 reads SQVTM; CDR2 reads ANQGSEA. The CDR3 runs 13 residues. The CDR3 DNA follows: TGCAGCGTTGCACGGACAGAGAACACTGAAGCTTTCTTT. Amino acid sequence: CSVARTENTEAFF.

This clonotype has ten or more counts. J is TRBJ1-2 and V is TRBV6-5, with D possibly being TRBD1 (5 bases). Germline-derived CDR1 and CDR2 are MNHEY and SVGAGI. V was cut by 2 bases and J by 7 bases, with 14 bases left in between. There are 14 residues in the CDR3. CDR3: CASSYVETAGGYTF. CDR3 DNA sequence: TGTGCCAGCAGTTACGTGGAGACAGCTGGTGGCTACACCTTC.

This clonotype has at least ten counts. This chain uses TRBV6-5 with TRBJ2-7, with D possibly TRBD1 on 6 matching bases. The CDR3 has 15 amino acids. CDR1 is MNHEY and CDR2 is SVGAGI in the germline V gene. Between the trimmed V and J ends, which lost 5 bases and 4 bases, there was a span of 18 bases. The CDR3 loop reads CASSRLPGQGYEQYF. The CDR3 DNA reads TGTGCCAGCAGTCGGCTACCGGGACAAGGATACGAGCAGTACTTC.

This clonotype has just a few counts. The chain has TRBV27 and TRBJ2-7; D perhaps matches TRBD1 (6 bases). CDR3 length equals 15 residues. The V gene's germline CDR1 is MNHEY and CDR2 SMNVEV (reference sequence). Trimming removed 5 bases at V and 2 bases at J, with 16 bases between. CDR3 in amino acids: CASSLGQPKTYEQYF. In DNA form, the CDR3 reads TGTGCCAGCAGTCTAGGACAGCCAAAAACCTACGAGCAGTACTTC.

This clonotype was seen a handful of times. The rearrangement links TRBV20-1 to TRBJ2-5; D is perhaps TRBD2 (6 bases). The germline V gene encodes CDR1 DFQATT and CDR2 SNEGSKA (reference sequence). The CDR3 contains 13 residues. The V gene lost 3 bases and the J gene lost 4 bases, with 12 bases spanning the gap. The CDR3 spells CSASQPGVETQYF. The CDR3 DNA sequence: TGCAGTGCTAGTCAGCCGGGAGTAGAGACCCAGTACTTC.

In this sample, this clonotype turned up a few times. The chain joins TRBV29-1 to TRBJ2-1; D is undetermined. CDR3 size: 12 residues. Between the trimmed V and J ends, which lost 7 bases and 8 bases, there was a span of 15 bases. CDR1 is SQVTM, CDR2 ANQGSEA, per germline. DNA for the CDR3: TGCAGCGGACGAGAAGGGCCTTATGAGCAGTTCTTC. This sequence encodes CSGREGPYEQFF.

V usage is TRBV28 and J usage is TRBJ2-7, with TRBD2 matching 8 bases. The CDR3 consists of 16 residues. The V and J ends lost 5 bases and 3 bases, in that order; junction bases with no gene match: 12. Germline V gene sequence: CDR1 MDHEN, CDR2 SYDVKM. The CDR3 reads CASSKPSSLADYEQYF. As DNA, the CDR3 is TGTGCCAGCAGTAAGCCGTCGTCACTAGCGGACTACGAGCAGTACTTC.

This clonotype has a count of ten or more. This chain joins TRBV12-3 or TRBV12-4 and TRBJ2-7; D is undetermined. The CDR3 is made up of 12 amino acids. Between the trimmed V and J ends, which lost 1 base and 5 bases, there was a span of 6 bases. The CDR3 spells CASSLVGHEQYF. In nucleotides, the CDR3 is TGTGCCAGCAGTTTAGTGGGCCACGAGCAGTACTTC.

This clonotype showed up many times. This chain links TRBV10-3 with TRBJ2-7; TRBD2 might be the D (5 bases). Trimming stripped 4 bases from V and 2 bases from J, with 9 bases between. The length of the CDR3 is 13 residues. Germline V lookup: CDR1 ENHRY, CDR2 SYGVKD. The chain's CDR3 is CAISGTRTYEQYF. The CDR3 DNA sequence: TGTGCCATCAGTGGGACTCGTACCTACGAGCAGTACTTC.

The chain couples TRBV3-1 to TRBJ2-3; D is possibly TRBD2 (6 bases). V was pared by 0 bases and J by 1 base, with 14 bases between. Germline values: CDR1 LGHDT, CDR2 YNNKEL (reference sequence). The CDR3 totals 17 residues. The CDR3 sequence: CASSQDSRLGGTDTQYF. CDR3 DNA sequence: TGTGCCAGCAGCCAAGATTCGAGACTAGGTGGCACAGATACGCAGTATTTT.